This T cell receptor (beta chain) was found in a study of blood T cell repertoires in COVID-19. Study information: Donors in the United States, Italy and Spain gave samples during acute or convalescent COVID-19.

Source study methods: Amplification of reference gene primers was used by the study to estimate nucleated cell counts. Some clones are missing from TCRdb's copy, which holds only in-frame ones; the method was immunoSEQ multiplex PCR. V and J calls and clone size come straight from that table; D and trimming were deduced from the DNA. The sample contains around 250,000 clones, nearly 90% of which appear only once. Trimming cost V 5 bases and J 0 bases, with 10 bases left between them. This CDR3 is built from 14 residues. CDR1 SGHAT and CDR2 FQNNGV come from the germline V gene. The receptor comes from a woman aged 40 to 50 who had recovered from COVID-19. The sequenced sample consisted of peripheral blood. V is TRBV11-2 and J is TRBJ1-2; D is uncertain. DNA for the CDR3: TGTGCCAGCAGCGTCCCATTAGCTAACTATGGCTACACCTTC. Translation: CASSVPLANYGYTF.